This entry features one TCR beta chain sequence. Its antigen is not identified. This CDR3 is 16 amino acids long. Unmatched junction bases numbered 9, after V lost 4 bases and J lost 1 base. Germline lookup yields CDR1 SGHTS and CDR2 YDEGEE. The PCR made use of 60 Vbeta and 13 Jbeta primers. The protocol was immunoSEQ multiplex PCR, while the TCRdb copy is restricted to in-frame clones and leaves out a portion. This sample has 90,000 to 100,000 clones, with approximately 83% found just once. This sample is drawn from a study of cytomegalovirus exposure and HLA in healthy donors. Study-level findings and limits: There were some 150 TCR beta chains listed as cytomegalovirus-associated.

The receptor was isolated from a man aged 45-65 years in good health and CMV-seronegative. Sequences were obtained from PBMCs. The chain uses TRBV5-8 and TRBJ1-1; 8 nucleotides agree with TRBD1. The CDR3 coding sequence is TGTGCCAGCAGCGCCGGACAGGGTGGCTGGAACACTGAAGCTTTCTTT. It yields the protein CASSAGQGGWNTEAFF.